This passage covers 20 T cell receptor beta chains from one sample sequenced in a study of CXCR3-negative and CXCR3-positive naive CD8 T cells. The authors made the TRB cDNA libraries by 5' RACE using UMI labels. Each CDR3 protein gets one entry in TCRdb, which reprocessed the 5' RACE reads and gives no DNA. This sample's clone table lists approximately 56,000 distinct CDR3 sequences. Sample: naive CXCR3- CD8+ T cells from blood. Subset of the sample: CD45RO-CCR7+CD27+CD95- naive CD8+ T cells lacking CXCR3 (TNR3-). The receptors were sampled from a human donor in good health. Some clones in this sample may be carry-over from other donors' samples.

This chain uses TRBV4-2 with TRBJ2-1; TCRdb picks TRBD1, but there is no DNA to check that call. The CDR3 has 16 amino acids. The V gene's germline CDR1 is LGHNA and CDR2 YNFKEQ. CDR3 sequence: CASSQERSRGGDEQFF.

V gene TRBV20-1 combines with J gene TRBJ2-1; TCRdb outputs TRBD2, but without DNA this stays unchecked. Germline CDR1 DFQATT, CDR2 SNEGSKA (reference sequence). The CDR3 loop spans 14 amino acids. CDR3 sequence: CSAREIARDNEQFF.

This chain links TRBV10-1 with TRBJ2-1. The CDR3 has 19 amino acids. Germline CDR1 reads WNHNN; CDR2 reads SYGVQD (reference sequence). The CDR3 reads CASSEFAADGGSLDSEQFF.

This rearrangement joins TRBV7-9 to TRBJ2-7; TCRdb outputs TRBD2, but without DNA this stays unchecked. The CDR3 has 12 amino acids. Per germline, CDR1 SEHNR and CDR2 FQNEAQ (reference sequence). The CDR3 spells CASSSSRYEQYF.

The chain carries TRBV9 and TRBJ2-1; absent DNA, TCRdb's TRBD2 call cannot be checked. CDR1 and CDR2 (germline): SGDLS, YYNGEE. This CDR3 comprises 13 residues. The CDR3 region is CASSVEGPPAQFF.

V and J are TRBV9 and TRBJ2-7; there is no DNA to check the TCRdb D call of TRBD1. The CDR3 runs to 14 residues. CDR1 SGDLS and CDR2 YYNGEE come from the germline V gene. This CDR3 is CASSFRDRAYEQYF.

The chain employs TRBV4-3 and TRBJ2-2; lacking DNA, the TRBD2 call made by TCRdb goes unchecked. The CDR3 is made up of 17 amino acids. CDR1 is LGHNA, CDR2 YSLEER, per germline. CDR3 amino acids: CASSQEVVAGHTGELFF.

The chain employs TRBV12-3 or TRBV12-4 and TRBJ2-1. The CDR3 contains 12 residues. This CDR3 is CASSEVGYEQFF.

J is TRBJ1-5 and V is TRBV15. CDR1 is LNHNV, CDR2 YYDKDF, per germline (reference sequence). The CDR3 covers 13 residues. CDR3 loop: CATSPAGNQPQHF.

The chain has TRBV5-1 and TRBJ2-2; TCRdb designates TRBD1, a call that cannot be tested without DNA. Per germline, CDR1 SGHRS and CDR2 YFSETQ. The CDR3 is made up of 15 amino acids. The CDR3 is CASLGRGLVTGELFF.

The chain joins TRBV5-1 to TRBJ1-1. Germline CDR1 reads SGHRS; CDR2 reads YFSETQ. CDR3 length: 13 residues. The CDR3 is CASSLELNTEAFF.

The V call is TRBV12-3 or TRBV12-4, the J call TRBJ1-6; TCRdb reports TRBD1, a call that lacks DNA to check it against. The CDR3 covers 17 residues. The CDR3 reads CASSLTAVEGTNSPLHF.

The V and J genes are TRBV6-5 and TRBJ2-2; the D call from TCRdb, TRBD1, cannot be confirmed without DNA. Germline V lookup: CDR1 MNHEY, CDR2 SVGAGI. There are 14 residues in the CDR3. This CDR3 reads CASMGPSNTGELFF.

V is TRBV29-1 and J is TRBJ1-2; the D call of TRBD1 rests on TCRdb alone, since no DNA is present to check it. Germline CDR1 reads SQVTM; CDR2 reads ANQGSEA. This CDR3 is built from 11 residues. This CDR3 reads CSARDNYGYTF.

The V call is TRBV12-3 or TRBV12-4, the J call TRBJ1-4. This CDR3 is built from 13 residues. The CDR3 is CASRSSVGEKLFF.

The J gene is TRBJ1-2, the V gene TRBV27; TCRdb's D call, TRBD1, is unchecked because there is no DNA. CDR3 length: 14 amino acids. In germline, CDR1 is MNHEY, CDR2 SMNVEV (reference sequence). The CDR3 is CASSPETGFGGYTF.

The chain employs TRBV23-1 and TRBJ2-1. TRBV23-1 is noted as an ORF with a role that remains uncertain. The CDR3 totals 16 residues. This CDR3 is CASTAPGSNSYNEQFF.

The chain employs TRBV28 and TRBJ1-1. CDR1 MDHEN and CDR2 SYDVKM come from the germline V gene. The CDR3 has 15 residues. The CDR3 region is CASSLYGEMNTEAFF.

The chain joins TRBV11-2 to TRBJ2-5. The CDR3 is 13 residues long. The germline V gene encodes CDR1 SGHAT and CDR2 FQNNGV. CDR3 residues: CASSGSYQETQYF.

The J gene is TRBJ2-7, the V gene TRBV27. Germline V gives CDR1 MNHEY, CDR2 SMNVEV (reference sequence). The CDR3 extends over 11 amino acids. CDR3 protein: CASSSPNEQYF.